These 29 T cell receptor beta chains were all obtained from the same sample, sequenced in a study of blood T cell repertoires in COVID-19. The protocol was immunoSEQ multiplex PCR, while the TCRdb copy is restricted to in-frame clones and leaves out a portion. The table records 150,000 to 200,000 clones, around nine tenths of them present only once. The sample was peripheral blood. The source of these receptors is a woman aged 70-85 years with COVID-19, enrolled during active disease.

The chain links TRBV5-1 to TRBJ1-3; D may be TRBD1 (5 bases). Trimming shortened V by 4 bases and J by 4 bases, and 15 bases separated the two germline ends. This CDR3 contains 15 residues. Germline values: CDR1 SGHRS, CDR2 YFSETQ. The CDR3 sequence is CASSTGHSRGNTIYF. The CDR3 DNA reads as TGCGCCAGCAGCACTGGACACTCACGGGGAAACACCATATATTTT. Using reference TRBV5-1 and TRBJ1-3 for the parts outside the CDR3, the full variable domain is KAGVTQTPRYLIKTRGQQVTLSCSPISGHRSVSWYQQTPGQGLQFLFEYFSETQRNKGNFPGRFSGRQFSNSRSEMNVSTLELGDSALYLCASSTGHSRGNTIYFGEGSWLTVV.

V and J are TRBV5-4 and TRBJ2-7, with D tentatively TRBD2 (5 bases). The V end lost 1 base, the J end lost 2 bases, and 13 bases lay between the germline ends. Germline assignment: CDR1 SGHNT and CDR2 YYREEE (reference sequence). The CDR3 sequence is 15 residues long. CDR3 coding DNA: TGTGCCAGCAGCTTGACCGCCGGGATACCCTACGAGCAGTACTTC. Its translation: CASSLTAGIPYEQYF.

The sample holds one count of this clone. This chain connects TRBV14 to TRBJ1-3; D is unclear. Trimming cost V 2 bases and J 0 bases, with 2 bases left between them. Per the germline V gene, CDR1 is SGHDN and CDR2 is FVKESK. The CDR3 spans 13 residues. The CDR3 DNA reads TGTGCCAGCAGCCAATACTCTGGAAACACCATATATTTT. Amino acids: CASSQYSGNTIYF. Based on the CDR3 plus reference TRBV14 and TRBJ1-3, the full variable domain is EAGVTQFPSHSVIEKGQTVTLRCDPISGHDNLYWYRRVMGKEIKFLLHFVKESKQDESGMPNNRFLAERTGGTYSTLKVQPAELEDSGVYFCASSQYSGNTIYFGEGSWLTVV.

Regarding this clone: This specimen includes other DNA sequences encoding the same CDR3. This chain links TRBV7-9 with TRBJ1-2; the match to TRBD1 covers 11 bases. Germline loops: CDR1 SEHNR, CDR2 FQNEAQ (reference sequence). The CDR3 extends over 14 amino acids. V lost 4 bases to trimming and J lost 5 bases; unmatched junction nucleotides: 3. In DNA, the CDR3 is TGTGCCAGCAGCTCCGGACAGGGGGCTTATGGCTACACCTTC. It yields the protein CASSSGQGAYGYTF.

The chain couples TRBV30 to TRBJ2-2, with no clear D. The CDR3 loop spans 12 amino acids. Germline loops: CDR1 GTSNPN, CDR2 SVGIG (reference sequence). V lost 5 bases to trimming and J lost 7 bases, with 11 bases between them. The DNA of the CDR3 is TGTGCCTGGGGGGTAGATGACGGGGAGCTGTTTTTT. This codes for CAWGVDDGELFF.

The chain uses TRBV30 and TRBJ2-1; a weak D match, TRBD2 (5 bases). V was cut by 4 bases and J by 4 bases, with 17 bases left in between. CDR1 GTSNPN and CDR2 SVGIG come from the germline V gene (reference sequence). The CDR3 totals 15 residues. The CDR3 here is CAWISKRRVYNEQFF. The CDR3 DNA reads TGTGCCTGGATATCCAAGCGGAGAGTATACAATGAGCAGTTCTTC.

The V gene is TRBV7-2, the J gene TRBJ2-7; 10 bases are a match to TRBD2. CDR3 size: 15 residues. Trimming took 4 bases from V and 3 from J; bases not matched to a gene: 6. Germline CDR1 is SGHTA and CDR2 is FQGNSA. CDR3 DNA sequence: TGTGCCAGCAGCTCAGCGGGAGGGCCAGGCTACGAGCAGTACTTC. As protein: CASSSAGGPGYEQYF.

J is TRBJ1-1 and V is TRBV2, with D possibly matching TRBD1 (5 bases). CDR3 length: 14 amino acids. V gave up 2 bases and J gave up 4 bases, with 11 bases separating them. Germline V CDR1 and CDR2: SNHLY, FYNNEI. The CDR3 sequence: CASSEQGSSTEAFF. CDR3 sequence (DNA): TGTGCCAGCAGTGAACAGGGATCGAGCACTGAAGCTTTCTTT.

The chain combines TRBV5-1 with TRBJ2-5, with D possibly TRBD2 on 5 matching bases. The germline V gene has CDR1 SGHRS and CDR2 YFSETQ. Between the trimmed V and J ends, which lost 4 bases and 4 bases, there was a span of 11 bases. The CDR3 is 13 residues long. CDR3 loop: CASSPDGRETQYF. The DNA for the CDR3 is TGCGCCAGCAGCCCGGATGGGAGAGAGACCCAGTACTTC.

This clone was seen only once. This chain connects TRBV5-6 to TRBJ2-2; the match to TRBD1 covers 7 bases. The V gene's germline CDR1 is SGHDT and CDR2 YYEEEE. Losses at the gene ends were 4 bases for V and 5 bases for J; bases not matched to a gene: 14. The length of the CDR3 is 17 residues. The CDR3 DNA follows: TGTGCCAGCAGCCGGAACGACAGGGAGTTATGGACCGGGGAGCTGTTTTTT. This codes for CASSRNDRELWTGELFF.

V gene TRBV23-1 combines with J gene TRBJ1-5; no reliable D call. TRBV23-1 is an ORF, with its function uncertain. Trimming left V 6 bases short and J 0 bases short, with 15 bases between. The CDR3 is 16 residues long. The CDR3 is CASRRRGRYSNQPQHF. The CDR3 nucleotides are TGCGCCAGCAGGAGAAGAGGGCGCTATAGCAATCAGCCCCAGCATTTT.

In its sample, this clone was seen once. V and J are TRBV29-1 and TRBJ2-2; TRBD1 agrees at 9 bases. There are 13 residues in the CDR3. V shed 6 bases and J 7 bases; nucleotides not matched to a gene: 6. Germline lookup yields CDR1 SQVTM and CDR2 ANQGSEA. CDR3 region: CSVPGQGIGELFF. The CDR3 nucleotides are TGCAGCGTGCCGGGACAGGGTATCGGGGAGCTGTTTTTT.

V is TRBV28 and J is TRBJ1-1; the match to TRBD1 covers 8 bases. With 8 bases clipped from V and 4 bases from J, the junction kept 6 bases outside the gene matches. Germline V lookup: CDR1 MDHEN, CDR2 SYDVKM. The CDR3 is 13 amino acids. The CDR3: CASWTGRPTEAFF. The CDR3 nucleotides are TGTGCCAGCTGGACAGGGCGGCCCACTGAAGCTTTCTTT.

The rearrangement links TRBV30 to TRBJ2-6, with 8 bases matching TRBD1. CDR1 is GTSNPN, CDR2 SVGIG, per germline (reference sequence). V shed 5 bases and J 0 bases; nucleotides not matched to a gene: 15. CDR3 size: 19 residues. The CDR3 DNA sequence: TGTGCCTGGGCCAACGTCCGGGGGACAGGACTCTCTGGGGCCAACGTCCTGACTTTC. This encodes CAWANVRGTGLSGANVLTF.

This clone was seen once. The CDR3 sequence is CASSLQGGPETQYF. CDR3 bases: TGTGCCAGCAGCTTACAGGGAGGTCCAGAGACCCAGTACTTC. J is TRBJ2-5 and V is TRBV7-2, with TRBD2 as a possible D gene (6 bases). Trimming left V 2 bases short and J 4 bases short, with 11 bases between. The germline CDR1 and CDR2 sequences are SGHTA and FQGNSA. CDR3 length: 14 amino acids.

The chain uses TRBV30 and TRBJ2-5; TRBD2 aligns across 8 bases. The CDR3 runs to 13 residues. CDR1 and CDR2 (germline): GTSNPN, SVGIG (reference sequence). V dropped 2 bases and J dropped 2; count of bases not matched to a gene: 1. CDR3 in amino acids: CAWSRGGQETQYF. Here the CDR3 DNA reads TGTGCCTGGAGTCGCGGGGGGCAAGAGACCCAGTACTTC.

The V call is TRBV6-6, the J call TRBJ2-2; 14 nucleotides align to TRBD2. Germline CDR1 reads MNHNY; CDR2 reads SVGAGI (reference sequence). The CDR3 runs to 16 residues. Trimming took 6 bases from V and 2 from J; bases not matched to a gene: 2. DNA of the CDR3: TGTGCCAGCAGAGGGACTAGCGGGAGAAACACCGGGGAGCTGTTTTTT. This codes for CASRGTSGRNTGELFF.

J is TRBJ2-1 and V is TRBV19; D is uncertain. Deletions cut 2 bases from V and 8 bases from J, with 4 bases between. The CDR3 totals 11 residues. Germline V gives CDR1 LNHDA, CDR2 SQIVND (reference sequence). In nucleotides, the CDR3 is TGTGCCAGTAGTATACGCGATGAGCAGTTCTTC. Its translation is CASSIRDEQFF. The full variable domain, completed using reference TRBV19 and TRBJ2-1, is DGGITQSPKYLFRKEGQNVTLSCEQNLNHDAMYWYRQDPGQGLRLIYYSQIVNDFQKGDIAEGYSVSREKKESFPLTVTSAQKNPTAFYLCASSIRDEQFFGPGTRLTVL.

The chain couples TRBV12-3 or TRBV12-4 to TRBJ1-1; 7 positions agree with TRBD1. There are 12 residues in the CDR3. With 5 bases clipped from V and 10 bases from J, the junction kept 7 bases outside the gene matches. CDR3 amino acids: CASSDDRVGAFF. The CDR3 DNA reads TGTGCCAGCAGTGACGACAGGGTTGGAGCTTTCTTT.

The J gene is TRBJ2-1, the V gene TRBV24-1; 9 nucleotides line up with TRBD2. Germline lookup yields CDR1 KGHDR and CDR2 SFDVKD. The J segment lost 7 bases and the V segment lost 2 bases, leaving 8 bases of the junction unmatched. The CDR3 runs 16 residues. Here the CDR3 DNA reads TGTGCCACCAGTGATTCGCTAGCGGGAACCAATAATGAGCAGTTCTTC. This translates into CATSDSLAGTNNEQFF.

This clone was seen a handful of times. The chain is built from TRBV27 and TRBJ1-5; 7 positions agree with TRBD1. The CDR3 length is 13 residues. Germline V gives CDR1 MNHEY, CDR2 SMNVEV (reference sequence). After removal of 6 bases from V and 6 bases from J, the junction contained 5 bases not matched to a gene. The DNA of the CDR3 is TGTGCCAGCAGCTCGGCAGGGGGTCAGCCCCAGCATTTT. Translating gives CASSSAGGQPQHF.

The chain uses TRBV5-6 and TRBJ1-5; 7 bases line up with TRBD1. Unmatched junction bases numbered 5, after V lost 4 bases and J lost 1 base. The germline gives CDR1 SGHDT, CDR2 YYEEEE. The CDR3 has 15 residues. Written as DNA, the CDR3 is TGTGCCAGCAGCCTCAGGGGGGTAAGCAATCAGCCCCAGCATTTT. It encodes CASSLRGVSNQPQHF.

The gene calls are TRBV10-3 and TRBJ2-2; 10 bases are a match to TRBD2. CDR3 length equals 13 residues. The V gene's germline CDR1 is ENHRY and CDR2 SYGVKD. J gave up 3 bases and V 10 bases, and 2 bases lay outside the gene matches. CDR3 residues: CATAGGDTGELFF. The CDR3 bases are TGTGCCACAGCGGGAGGGGACACCGGGGAGCTGTTTTTT.

The chain joins TRBV19 to TRBJ2-1, with 9 bases aligning to TRBD2. Germline V lookup: CDR1 LNHDA, CDR2 SQIVND (reference sequence). The CDR3 runs to 14 residues. V lost 3 bases and J lost 5; bases outside the gene matches: 2. CDR3 amino acids: CASSITSGHNEQFF. The CDR3 DNA reads TGTGCCAGTAGTATTACTAGCGGGCACAATGAGCAGTTCTTC.

The chain carries TRBV2 and TRBJ1-5, with D possibly TRBD1 on 5 matching bases. The CDR3 is 14 residues long. CDR1 SNHLY and CDR2 FYNNEI come from the germline V gene. V lost 5 bases and J lost 3, with 11 bases in between. The CDR3 sequence is CASSTDRTNQPQHF. For the CDR3, the DNA is TGTGCCAGCAGTACCGACAGAACCAATCAGCCCCAGCATTTT.

The rearrangement joins TRBV28 to TRBJ2-7, with D unclear. The CDR3 sequence is 12 residues long. CDR1 and CDR2 (germline): MDHEN, SYDVKM. V lost 6 bases, J lost 4 bases, and 10 bases lay in between. The CDR3 sequence is CASSSTAYEQYF. The CDR3 bases are TGTGCCAGCAGCTCCACAGCATACGAGCAGTACTTC.

This chain uses TRBV3-1 (or the pseudogene TRBV3-2) with TRBJ2-1; 10 bases are a match to TRBD2. V shed 4 bases, J shed 5 bases, and the junction held 2 bases outside the gene matches. Germline values: CDR1 LGHDT, CDR2 YNNKEL (reference sequence). The CDR3 is 14 amino acids. CDR3 loop: CASSRLAGHNEQFF. Here the CDR3 DNA reads TGTGCCAGCAGCCGACTAGCGGGCCACAATGAGCAGTTCTTC.

The rearrangement uses TRBV28 and TRBJ2-7; TRBD1 aligns across 10 bases. V shed 6 bases and J 2 bases; nucleotides not matched to a gene: 13. Looked up from germline, CDR1 is MDHEN and CDR2 is SYDVKM. The CDR3 contains 17 residues. The CDR3 nucleotides read TGTGCCAGCAGGTCAGTCCCAGGGGGGACAGGGGCCTACGAGCAGTACTTC. This gives the protein CASRSVPGGTGAYEQYF.

This chain links TRBV5-1 with TRBJ2-7; 7 nucleotides line up with TRBD2. V lost 1 base and J lost 6; bases outside the gene matches: 1. The germline CDR1 and CDR2 sequences are SGHRS and YFSETQ. The length of the CDR3 is 12 residues. The CDR3 here is CASSLIAGEQYF. CDR3 coding DNA: TGCGCCAGCAGCTTGATAGCGGGCGAGCAGTACTTC.